Listed below are T cell receptor beta chains from one sample, sequenced in a study of immune cell composition in non-small cell lung cancer. Generated by immunoSEQ multiplex PCR, the TCRdb table keeps only in-frame clones and is missing some. The sample holds over 2,000 clones; approximately 77% are singletons and the top ten take 13%. Sequenced sample: lung tumor tissue. The receptor source for this set is a human donor with non-small cell lung cancer. Each CDR3 is given with its conserved first and last residue. D genes are given only for firm matches. A row's size may be missing; if present it is once, few, many or a size class.

>-|TRBD1|TRBV18|TRBJ1-2
TGTGCCAGCTTAGGGACAGCTTATGGCTACACCTTC
CASLGTAYGYTF
>-|TRBD2|TRBV5-6|TRBJ2-3
TGTGCCAGCAGCTGGACTAGCGCAGATACGCAGTATTTT
CASSWTSADTQYF
>-|-|TRBV5-4|TRBJ1-1
TGTGCCAGCAGCTTCGGAGGGAGGGACACTGAAGCTTTCTTT
CASSFGGRDTEAFF
>-|-|TRBV27|TRBJ1-1
TGTGCCAGCAGTTTATCCCGCAGGGCCAAAAACACTGAAGCTTTCTTT
CASSLSRRAKNTEAFF
>-|TRBD1|TRBV28|TRBJ2-7
TGTGCCAGCAGTCCGCGGGACAGGGGGCGCGACGAGCAGTACTTC
CASSPRDRGRDEQYF
>-|TRBD1|TRBV4-3|TRBJ1-1
TGCGCCAGCAGCCAAGGACAGGGTAGGGCGGCTGAAGCTTTCTTT
CASSQGQGRAAEAFF
>few|TRBD1|TRBV6-5|TRBJ1-2
TGTGCCAGCAGTAAATCAGGGGGCGGCTACACCTTC
CASSKSGGGYTF
>-|TRBD2|TRBV9|TRBJ2-3
TGTGCCAGCAGCCCCCGACTAGCGGGAGGAGGTCCAAGCACAGATACGCAGTATTTT
CASSPRLAGGGPSTDTQYF
>-|TRBD2|TRBV11-2|TRBJ2-3
TGTGCCAGCAGCCTAGCGGGGGGGCTGAACACAGATACGCAGTATTTT
CASSLAGGLNTDTQYF
>-|-|TRBV5-1|TRBJ2-1
TGCGCCAGCAGCTTGGGACAGGTATACAATGAGCAGTTCTTC
CASSLGQVYNEQFF
>-|-|TRBV2|TRBJ2-3
TGTGCCAGCACTGTGGGCGGCGGGAGCACAGATACGCAGTATTTT
CASTVGGGSTDTQYF
>large|-|TRBV30|TRBJ2-6
TGTGCCTGGAAATCAGGGTTCTCTATCTCTGGGGCCAACGTCCTGACTTTC
CAWKSGFSISGANVLTF
>few|TRBD2|TRBV30|TRBJ2-1
TGTGCCTGGAGTGTCGGACAGCGGGAGATGGGTGAGCAGTTCTTC
CAWSVGQREMGEQFF
>-|TRBD1|TRBV15|TRBJ2-7
TGTGCCACCAGCAGAGAGAGACAGGGGGCCTCCTACGAGCAGTACTTC
CATSRERQGASYEQYF
>large|-|TRBV18|TRBJ2-7
TGTGCCAGCTCTCACACAGGGTTTTACAACGAGCAGTACTTC
CASSHTGFYNEQYF
>-|TRBD2|TRBV6-4|TRBJ2-3
TGTGCCAGCAGTGAGGCGGGGGAGAAGGATACGCAGTATTTT
CASSEAGEKDTQYF
>large|-|TRBV28|TRBJ1-5
TGTGCCAGCAGCCCGCGGTTAAGTGGGGGCTATCAGCCCCAGCATTTT
CASSPRLSGGYQPQHF
>-|TRBD2|TRBV10-2|TRBJ2-3
TGCGCCAGCAGCGCACTAGCGGGGACCTCAGATACGCAGTATTTT
CASSALAGTSDTQYF
>-|-|TRBV5-1|TRBJ2-4
TGCGCCAGCAGCGCACCAGAGTGGGCCGGAGGGCAAAACATTCAGTACTTC
CASSAPEWAGGQNIQYF
>few|-|TRBV9|TRBJ2-7
TGTGCCAGCGGGAGAAAGGCCGAGCAGTACTTC
CASGRKAEQYF
>few|TRBD2|TRBV5-1|TRBJ2-5
TGCGCCAGCAGCGGAACCGGGACTAGCGAAGAGACCCAGTACTTC
CASSGTGTSEETQYF
>-|TRBD1|TRBV7-3|TRBJ1-1
TGTGCCAGCAGCCCCCAGGGACAGGGAGTGGGCACTGAAGCTTTCTTT
CASSPQGQGVGTEAFF
>-|-|TRBV29-1|TRBJ2-3
TGCAGCGTTATCTGGCAGACACCCACAGATACGCAGTATTTT
CSVIWQTPTDTQYF
>-|-|TRBV6-1|TRBJ1-4
TGTGCCAGCAGGCGGCTGCCGAAGAATGAAAAACTGTTTTTT
CASRRLPKNEKLFF
>once|-|TRBV28|TRBJ1-3
TGTGCCAGCAGTTTCCGGGGCTCTGGAAACACCATATATTTT
CASSFRGSGNTIYF
>-|TRBD1|TRBV11-2|TRBJ2-5
TGTGCCAGCAGCTCGGACAGGGGAGAGACCCAGTACTTC
CASSSDRGETQYF
>-|TRBD1|TRBV13|TRBJ1-5
TGTGCCAGCAGCTTATGGGGGTTAGGGACAGGGAGGACTCAGCCCCAGCATTTT
CASSLWGLGTGRTQPQHF
>-|-|TRBV2|TRBJ1-3
TGTGCCAGCAGTGGGGCCGTCTCTGGAAACACCATATATTTT
CASSGAVSGNTIYF
>-|TRBD1|TRBV7-8|TRBJ2-7
TGTGCCAGCAGCCCATACCGGGGAATGCAGGGGGTAAGGGCCTACGAGCAGTACTTC
CASSPYRGMQGVRAYEQYF
>-|-|TRBV5-4|TRBJ1-1
TGTGCCAGCAGCCTACCACGGGGGGAAGCTTTCTTT
CASSLPRGEAFF
>-|TRBD2|TRBV7-9|TRBJ2-3
TGTGCCAGCAGGAAGAACCTTCAGCGGGAGACAGATACGCAGTATTTT
CASRKNLQRETDTQYF
>once|-|TRBV30|TRBJ1-6
TGTGCCTGGAGTGTACCGGCGGGTAATTCACCCCTCCACTTT
CAWSVPAGNSPLHF
>-|TRBD1|TRBV6-5|TRBJ1-3
TGTGCCAGCAGAAAACAGGGGGACACCATATATTTT
CASRKQGDTIYF
>few|-|TRBV11-2|TRBJ2-1
TGTGCCAGCAGGAGTTCGGCGGCCTACAATGAGCAGTTCTTC
CASRSSAAYNEQFF
>once|TRBD1|TRBV6-6|TRBJ2-7
TGTGCCAGCGGACAGGCTTGGGAGCAGTACTTC
CASGQAWEQYF
>-|TRBD1|TRBV10-3|TRBJ2-7
TGTGCCATCGGGACAGGGAACGAGCAGTACTTC
CAIGTGNEQYF
>-|TRBD1|TRBV29-1|TRBJ1-1
TGCAGCGTTGAGTACACCGGGACAGGGGAAGCTTTCTTT
CSVEYTGTGEAFF
>-|-|TRBV5-6|TRBJ2-7
TGTGCCAGCAGCCTCAGGACACGGTCCTACGAGCAGTACTTC
CASSLRTRSYEQYF
>-|-|TRBV11-2|TRBJ2-1
TGTGCCAGCAGCCTAGGGCCTAATGAGCAGTTCTTC
CASSLGPNEQFF
>few|TRBD1|TRBV7-8|TRBJ1-5
TGTGCCAGCAGCTACCGGGACAGTGACGATCAGCCCCAGCATTTT
CASSYRDSDDQPQHF
>-|-|TRBV18|TRBJ2-5
TGTGCCAGCTCACGAGGACAGCGAGAGACCCAGTACTTC
CASSRGQRETQYF
>-|-|TRBV5-1|TRBJ1-1
TGCGCCAGCAGCTTGGCCAGTATGAACACTGAAGCTTTCTTT
CASSLASMNTEAFF
>-|-|TRBV30|TRBJ1-4
TGTGCCTGGAGTCCAACGGGGGGGAAACTGTTTTTT
CAWSPTGGKLFF
>-|-|TRBV2|TRBJ2-2
TGTGCCAGCCAACCTAATCTCAACACCGGGGAGCTGTTTTTT
CASQPNLNTGELFF
>once|-|TRBV5-1|TRBJ1-2
TGCGCCAGCAGATCAGAACAGGTGCATGGCTACACCTTC
CASRSEQVHGYTF